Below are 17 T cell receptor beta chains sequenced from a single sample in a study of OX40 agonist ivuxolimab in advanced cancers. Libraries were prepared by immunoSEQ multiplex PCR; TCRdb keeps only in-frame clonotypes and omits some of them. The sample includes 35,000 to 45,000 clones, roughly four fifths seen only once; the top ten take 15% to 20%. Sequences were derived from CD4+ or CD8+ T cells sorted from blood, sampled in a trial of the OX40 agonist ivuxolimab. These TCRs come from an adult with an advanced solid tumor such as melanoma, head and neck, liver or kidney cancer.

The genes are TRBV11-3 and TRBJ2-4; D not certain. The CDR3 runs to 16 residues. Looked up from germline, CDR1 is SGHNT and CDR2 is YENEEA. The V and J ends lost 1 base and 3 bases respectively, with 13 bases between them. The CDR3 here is CASSLVGMMDKNIQYF. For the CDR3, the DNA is TGTGCCAGCAGCTTAGTAGGGATGATGGACAAAAACATTCAGTACTTC.

The CDR3 DNA sequence: TGTGCCAGCAGCTCTACAGGGACAAATCAGCCCCAGCATTTT. It is translated as CASSSTGTNQPQHF. J is TRBJ1-5 and V is TRBV7-9, with TRBD1 as a possible D gene (6 bases). CDR3 length: 14 residues. Between the trimmed V and J ends, which lost 4 bases and 4 bases, there was a span of 11 bases. CDR1 and CDR2 from the germline V gene are SEHNR and FQNEAQ (reference sequence).

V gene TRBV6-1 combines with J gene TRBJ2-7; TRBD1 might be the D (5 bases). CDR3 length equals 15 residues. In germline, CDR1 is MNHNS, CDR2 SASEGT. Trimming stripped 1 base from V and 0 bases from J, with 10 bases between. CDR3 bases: TGTGCCAGCAGTGAAGGAGCAGGGCCCTCCTACGAGCAGTACTTC. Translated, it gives CASSEGAGPSYEQYF.

CDR3 amino acids: CASSQTAGGETQYF. The CDR3 coding sequence is TGTGCCAGCAGCCAAACAGCGGGGGGGGAGACCCAGTACTTC. The chain joins TRBV11-2 to TRBJ2-5; 10 bases line up with TRBD2. Germline-derived CDR1 and CDR2 are SGHAT and FQNNGV. V lost 5 bases and J lost 5; bases outside the gene matches: 5. The CDR3 length is 14 residues.

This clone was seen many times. The CDR3: CASAGAGGGFDEQYF. The CDR3 DNA sequence: TGTGCCAGCGCGGGTGCAGGGGGCGGTTTTGACGAGCAGTACTTC. The chain employs TRBV9 and TRBJ2-7, with TRBD1 identical over 8 bases. CDR1 and CDR2 from the germline V gene are SGDLS and YYNGEE. This CDR3 comprises 15 residues. The ends lost 7 bases at V and 5 bases at J; junction bases unmatched: 14.

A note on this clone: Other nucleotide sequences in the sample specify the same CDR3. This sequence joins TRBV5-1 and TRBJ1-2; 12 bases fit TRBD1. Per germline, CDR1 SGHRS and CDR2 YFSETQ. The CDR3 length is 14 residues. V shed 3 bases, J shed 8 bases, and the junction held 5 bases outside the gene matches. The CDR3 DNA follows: TGCGCCAGCAGCTCGGGACAGGGGGCTTTGGGCTACACCTTC. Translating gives CASSSGQGALGYTF.

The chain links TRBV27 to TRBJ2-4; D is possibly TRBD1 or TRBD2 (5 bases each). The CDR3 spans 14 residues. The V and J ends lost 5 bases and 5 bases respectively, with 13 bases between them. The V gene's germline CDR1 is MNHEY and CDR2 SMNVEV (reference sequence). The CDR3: CASSPLGDQNIQYF. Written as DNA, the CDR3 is TGTGCCAGCAGTCCCTTGGGGGACCAAAACATTCAGTACTTC.

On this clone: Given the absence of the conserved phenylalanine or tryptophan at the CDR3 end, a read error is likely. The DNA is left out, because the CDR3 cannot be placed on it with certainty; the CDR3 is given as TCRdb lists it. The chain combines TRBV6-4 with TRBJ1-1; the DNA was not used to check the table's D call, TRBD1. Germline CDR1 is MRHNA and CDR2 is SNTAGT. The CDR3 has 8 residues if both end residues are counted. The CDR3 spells CASNPTDV.

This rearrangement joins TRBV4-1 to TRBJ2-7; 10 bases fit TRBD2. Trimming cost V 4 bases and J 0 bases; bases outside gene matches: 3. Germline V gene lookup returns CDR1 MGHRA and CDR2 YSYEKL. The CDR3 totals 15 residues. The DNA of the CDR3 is TGCGCCAGCAGCCTAAGCGGGGGGGTCTCCTACGAGCAGTACTTC. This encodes CASSLSGGVSYEQYF.

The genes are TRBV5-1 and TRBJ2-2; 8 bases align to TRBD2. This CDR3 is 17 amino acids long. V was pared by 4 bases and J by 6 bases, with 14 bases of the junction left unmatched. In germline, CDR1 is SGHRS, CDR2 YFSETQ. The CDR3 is CASSAGPAGGAAGELFF. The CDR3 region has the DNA TGCGCCAGCAGCGCGGGCCCGGCCGGGGGGGCCGCCGGGGAGCTGTTTTTT.

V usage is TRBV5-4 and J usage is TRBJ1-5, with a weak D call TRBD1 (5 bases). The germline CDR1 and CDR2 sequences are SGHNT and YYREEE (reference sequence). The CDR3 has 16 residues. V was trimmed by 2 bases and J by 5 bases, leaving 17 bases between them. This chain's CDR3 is CASSLNWGVRDQPQHF. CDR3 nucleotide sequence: TGTGCCAGCAGCTTAAATTGGGGGGTCAGGGATCAGCCCCAGCATTTT.

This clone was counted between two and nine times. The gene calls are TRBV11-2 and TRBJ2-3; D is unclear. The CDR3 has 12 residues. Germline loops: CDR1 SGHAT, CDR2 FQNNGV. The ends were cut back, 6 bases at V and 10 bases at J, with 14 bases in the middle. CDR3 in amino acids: CASSRWSKAQYF. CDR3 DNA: TGTGCCAGCAGTCGCTGGTCTAAGGCGCAGTATTTT. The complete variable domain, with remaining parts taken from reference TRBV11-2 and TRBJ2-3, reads EAGVAQSPRYKIIEKRQSVAFWCNPISGHATLYWYQQILGQGPKLLIQFQNNGVVDDSQLPKDRFSAERLKGVDSTLKIQPAKLEDSAVYLCASSRWSKAQYFGPGTRLTVL.

CDR3 sequence: CASSEGGGQPQHF. The CDR3 DNA reads TGTGCCAGCAGTGAGGGGGGCGGACAGCCCCAGCATTTT. The rearrangement links TRBV25-1 to TRBJ1-5, with a weak D call TRBD1 (6 bases). V was pared by 3 bases and J by 7 bases, with 10 bases between. CDR1 MGHDK and CDR2 SYGVNS come from the germline V gene. The CDR3 is 13 amino acids.

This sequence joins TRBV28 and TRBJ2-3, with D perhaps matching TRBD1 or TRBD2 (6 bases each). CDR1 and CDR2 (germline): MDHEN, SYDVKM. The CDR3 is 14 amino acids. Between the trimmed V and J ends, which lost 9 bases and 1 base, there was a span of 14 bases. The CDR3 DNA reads TGTGCCAGTGATTCGGAGGGGGGCACAGATACGCAGTATTTT. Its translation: CASDSEGGTDTQYF.

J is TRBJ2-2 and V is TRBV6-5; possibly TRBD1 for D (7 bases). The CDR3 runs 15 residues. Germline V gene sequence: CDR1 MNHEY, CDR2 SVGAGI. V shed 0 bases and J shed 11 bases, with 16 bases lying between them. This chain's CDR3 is CASSYSTGRFNELFF. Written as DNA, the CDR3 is TGTGCCAGCAGTTACTCGACAGGGAGGTTCAACGAGCTGTTTTTT.

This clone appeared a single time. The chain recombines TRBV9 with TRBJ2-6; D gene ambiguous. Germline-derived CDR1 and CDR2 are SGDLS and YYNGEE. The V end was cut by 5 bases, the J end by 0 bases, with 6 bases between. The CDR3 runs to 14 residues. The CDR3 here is CASSGDSGANVLTF. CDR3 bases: TGTGCCAGCAGTGGAGACTCTGGGGCCAACGTCCTGACTTTC.

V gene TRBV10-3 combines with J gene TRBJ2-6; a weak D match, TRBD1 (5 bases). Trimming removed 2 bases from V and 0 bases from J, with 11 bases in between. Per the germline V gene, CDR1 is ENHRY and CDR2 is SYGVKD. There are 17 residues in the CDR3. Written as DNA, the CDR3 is TGTGCCATCAGTGAGATGGGGCAGGACTCTGGGGCCAACGTCCTGACTTTC. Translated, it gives CAISEMGQDSGANVLTF.